Each of the 5 T cell receptor beta chains below was sequenced from the same sample in a study of Ad26.COV2.S vaccination and SARS-CoV-2 variants. Some clones are missing from TCRdb's copy, which holds only in-frame ones; the method was immunoSEQ multiplex PCR. Of 300,000 to 400,000 clones in the sample, about nine tenths were seen once. Treatment denoted: some 19 received Ad26.COV2.S at low or high dose, single or two shots; roughly five received placebo; per-sample allocation not given. It was on day 63 after the first vaccine or placebo injection that samples were taken. The sequencing here drew on peripheral blood, taken in a trial of Ad26.COV2.S vaccine versus placebo. The source of these receptors is a person between 18 and 59 years old who received the Ad26.COV2.S COVID-19 vaccine or a placebo.

V is TRBV5-1 and J is TRBJ2-5; D is unresolved. The V end lost 0 bases, the J end lost 2 bases, and 8 bases lay between the germline ends. This CDR3 comprises 14 residues. From germline, CDR1 is SGHRS and CDR2 YFSETQ. CDR3 DNA: TGCGCCAGCAGCTTGGGGGAAGCACAAGAGACCCAGTACTTC. Translation: CASSLGEAQETQYF.

The V and J genes are TRBV2 and TRBJ2-3; 7 bases line up with TRBD1. Losses at the gene ends were 4 bases for V and 2 bases for J; bases not matched to a gene: 6. The germline V gene encodes CDR1 SNHLY and CDR2 FYNNEI. This CDR3 is built from 15 residues. This chain's CDR3 is CASSGDSPYTDTQYF. The CDR3 DNA reads TGTGCCAGCAGTGGGGACAGCCCCTACACAGATACGCAGTATTTT.

This clone occurred once. The rearrangement joins TRBV5-6 to TRBJ1-2; D uncertain. Per germline, CDR1 SGHDT and CDR2 YYEEEE. The CDR3 runs 12 residues. The ends were cut back, 2 bases at V and 2 bases at J, with 4 bases in the middle. The CDR3 DNA follows: TGTGCCAGCAGCTTAAGAAACTATGGCTACACCTTC. Its translation: CASSLRNYGYTF.

The chain couples TRBV11-3 to TRBJ2-5; D is ambiguous. Per germline, CDR1 SGHNT and CDR2 YENEEA. Trimming took off 2 bases at V and 3 bases at J, with 7 bases between the two ends. CDR3 length: 13 residues. The CDR3 bases are TGTGCCAGCAGCTTACAGGCAGAAGAGACCCAGTACTTC. As protein: CASSLQAEETQYF. The full variable domain, rest sourced from reference TRBV11-3 and TRBJ2-5, is EAGVVQSPRYKIIEKKQPVAFWCNPISGHNTLYWYLQNLGQGPELLIRYENEEAVDDSQLPKDRFSAERLKGVDSTLKIQPAELGDSAVYLCASSLQAEETQYFGPGTRLLVL.

The J gene is TRBJ1-1, the V gene TRBV7-2, with 7 bases lining up with TRBD1. V was clipped by 9 bases and J by 1 base; unmatched bases: 11. Germline CDR1 is SGHTA and CDR2 is FQGNSA. The CDR3 contains 15 residues. The CDR3 DNA is TGTGCCAGGGGCAGGGGGGTTTGGACGAACACTGAAGCTTTCTTT. Protein sequence: CARGRGVWTNTEAFF.